A selection of T cell receptor beta chains follows, all from one sample in a study of cytomegalovirus exposure and HLA in healthy donors. TCRdb's copy holds only in-frame clones and misses some; the assay was immunoSEQ multiplex PCR. The profile shows 60,000 to 90,000 clones, about two thirds of them singletons. The sequenced sample consisted of PBMCs. Source of these receptors: a woman in her forties or fifties in good health and CMV-seropositive. Both conserved end residues are part of each CDR3.

cdr3_aa | v_call
CASSLYGGGVGTLHF | TRBV7-2
CASKRRTGHYEQYF | TRBV28
CASSPTSGNEQFF | TRBV2
CASSHDILPGQGDPYEQYF | TRBV4-1
CASKGPGGTEAFF | TRBV27
CASRGGNSYEQYF | TRBV27
CASSRDTEAFF | TRBV19
CASRLSAGAVRTDTQYF | TRBV28
CAISESGAEAFF | TRBV10-3
CASSLSGDYEEAFF | TRBV28
CASSQDSPNEQFF | TRBV4-3
CASSGQETQYF | TRBV5-1
CATRFAGANVLTF | TRBV6-1
CASSQAGLGFSTDTQYF | TRBV4-3